This T cell receptor beta chain was profiled in a study of blood T cell repertoires in COVID-19 (dated by TCRdb to 2019 to 2021). About the investigation overall: Collaborator samples came from the United States, Italy and Spain and covered acute and convalescent phases of COVID-19. The prospective study material was composed of cDNA or gDNA derived from T cells, B-cell-depleted T cells, or PBMCs. Subjects who had been exposed to COVID-19, were actively infected with it, or had recovered from it provided the deeply sampled blood TCRbeta repertoires that made up the dataset. The repertoires were released in a freely available public database meant as a resource for research on the immune response to SARS-CoV-2. The samples were drawn from the first 160 participants of the ongoing ImmuneRACE study and from 1,254 subjects provided by 6 global collaborators. Nearly every sample came with metadata listing a de-identified subject ID, COVID-19 status, age in years and sex. Where available, HLA class I and class II types were taken from metadata supplied by the sample provider and were not determined by assay-based typing.

Remarks on this clone: This clone's antigen is unknown. No qualities accompany the bases; no much larger clone lies one base away.

The CDR3 has 18 amino acids, counting the end cysteine and phenylalanine. Only CDR3 DNA is held: 54 bases, read in frame from base 1. CDR1 KGHSH and CDR2 LQKENI were looked up in the germline V gene. Germline trimming amounts to 0 bases on V and 4 bases on J, with 14 as the count of junction bases outside the gene matches. What the authors observed across the whole study: How much clinical and demographic metadata was included differed by source and by participant, and the metadata was provided uncurated.

The immunoSEQ Assay, a bias-controlled multiplex PCR, was used to amplify TCRbeta CDR3 regions from genomic DNA. In the original analysis: Within the assay, amplification of reference gene primers was used to estimate how many nucleated cells each sample contained. To quantify the absolute abundance of each unique TCRbeta CDR3 rearrangement, sequence reads were collapsed and filtered. For each sample, productive Simpson clonality was calculated by taking the square root of Simpson's diversity index across productive rearrangements. Drawn from immuneACCESS, this table holds only the in-frame rearrangements with V and J called that TCRdb kept. Clones are partly lost; checked studies trace under half to an unresolved V gene and leave the rest unexplained. For V, J and clone size, that table is used; D and trimming come from the DNA. The sample table records approximately 200,000 clones; 88% of these occur just once. Around 1.5% of the sample goes to the ten largest clones.

The collaborating institutions used their own protocols to collect whole blood in K2EDTA tubes. For TCRbeta analysis, collaborators shipped samples as frozen whole blood, isolated PBMCs, or DNA extracted from either of those sample types. Specimen: peripheral blood. This TCR came from a man between 18 and 35 years old with active or convalescent COVID-19. The chain links TRBV18 with TRBJ1-2, with 7 bases aligning to TRBD1. For the CDR3, the sequence is CASSPPLSKQGGFYGYTF. The bases are TGTGCCAGCTCACCACCCCTTTCAAAGCAGGGGGGTTTCTATGGCTACACCTTC.